What follows is one T cell receptor beta chain and its context. The record originates from a study of blood T cell repertoires in COVID-19. Study at large: The United States, Italy and Spain supplied acute and convalescent COVID-19 samples. T cells, B-cell-depleted T cells, or PBMCs supplied cDNA or gDNA.

This CDR3 region has 14 residues. Germline V gene sequence: CDR1 GTSNPN, CDR2 SVGIG (reference sequence). V lost 4 bases, J lost 5 bases, and 7 bases stayed unmatched. Study processing details: Quantification of nucleated cells was approximated via reference gene primer amplification. TCRdb's copy holds only in-frame clones and misses some; the assay was immunoSEQ multiplex PCR. Clone size and V and J calls were adopted from that table, with D and trimming inferred from the DNA. The table records more than 80,000 clones, around four fifths of them present only once. Sequenced input: peripheral blood. This chain uses TRBV30 with TRBJ2-5; TRBD2 matches at 10 bases. The receptor was isolated from a human donor in a cohort sampled during active COVID-19. Written as DNA, the CDR3 is TGTGCCTGGAACAGCGGGGGGGCAGGGGAGACCCAGTACTTC. It codes for CAWNSGGAGETQYF.